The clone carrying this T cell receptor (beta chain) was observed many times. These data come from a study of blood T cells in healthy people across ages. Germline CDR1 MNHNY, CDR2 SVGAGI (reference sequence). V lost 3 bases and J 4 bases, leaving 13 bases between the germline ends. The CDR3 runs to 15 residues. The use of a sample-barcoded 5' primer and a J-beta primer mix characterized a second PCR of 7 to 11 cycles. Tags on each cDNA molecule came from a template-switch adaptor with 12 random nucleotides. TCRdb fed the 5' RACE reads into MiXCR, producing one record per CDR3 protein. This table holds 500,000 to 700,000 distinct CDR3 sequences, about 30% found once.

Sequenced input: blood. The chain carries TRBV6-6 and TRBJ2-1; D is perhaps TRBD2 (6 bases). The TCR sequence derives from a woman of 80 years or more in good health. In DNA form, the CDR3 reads TGTGCCAGCAGTTATAACCGGCGGGATTACAATGAGCAGTTCTTC. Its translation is CASSYNRRDYNEQFF.